The 22 T cell receptor beta chains in this list originate from one sample, sequenced in a study of blood T cell repertoires in COVID-19. The assay was immunoSEQ multiplex PCR, and TCRdb's table has in-frame clones only and misses some. Among under 170,000 clones listed, 80% to 90% were seen once. Sequencing used peripheral blood. These receptors were collected from an older man with acute or convalescent COVID-19.

V is TRBV6-4 and J is TRBJ2-3, with 9 bases lining up with TRBD2. J gave up 4 bases and V 6 bases, and 11 bases lay outside the gene matches. Germline CDR1 and CDR2: MRHNA and SNTAGT. The CDR3 contains 16 residues. The DNA of the CDR3 is TGTGCCAGCAGACCCTTAGCGGGAGTCAAACCAGATACGCAGTATTTT. Translating gives CASRPLAGVKPDTQYF.

The chain employs TRBV6-4 and TRBJ2-1, with TRBD2 as a possible D gene (7 bases). Per the germline V gene, CDR1 is MRHNA and CDR2 is SNTAGT. V shed 2 bases and J shed 2 bases, with 10 bases lying between them. The CDR3 runs 15 residues. As DNA, the CDR3 is TGTGCCAGCAGTGACGGGGGGGCGCCCTACAATGAGCAGTTCTTC. Translating gives CASSDGGAPYNEQFF.

The gene calls are TRBV11-3 and TRBJ2-7; 10 nucleotides align to TRBD1. CDR1 and CDR2 from the germline V gene are SGHNT and YENEEA. J lost 2 bases, V lost 5 bases, and 9 bases had no gene match. This CDR3 contains 16 residues. CDR3 amino acids: CASSPGGGTGAYEQYF. The CDR3 bases are TGTGCCAGCAGCCCCGGCGGGGGGACAGGGGCCTACGAGCAGTACTTC.

The chain employs TRBV7-3 and TRBJ2-2; 9 nucleotides match TRBD1. The length of the CDR3 is 15 residues. With 5 bases clipped from V and 4 bases from J, the junction kept 5 bases outside the gene matches. Germline CDR1 and CDR2: SGHTA and FQGTGA. The CDR3 spells CASSHVQGATGELFF. In nucleotides, the CDR3 is TGTGCCAGCAGCCACGTACAGGGGGCCACCGGGGAGCTGTTTTTT.

This chain connects TRBV10-3 to TRBJ2-1; 10 nucleotides line up with TRBD2. The V gene's germline CDR1 is ENHRY and CDR2 SYGVKD. The CDR3 has 13 residues. V trimming: 7 bases; J trimming: 5 bases; junction bases outside the gene matches: 2. CDR3 sequence reads: CAINGLADNEQFF. The CDR3 bases are TGTGCCATCAATGGACTAGCGGACAATGAGCAGTTCTTC.

J is TRBJ2-1 and V is TRBV6-5; 7 bases agree with TRBD2. The trim removed 2 bases at V and 6 bases at J, leaving 4 bases unmatched. CDR1 is MNHEY, CDR2 SVGAGI, per germline. The CDR3 length is 14 residues. CDR3 loop: CASSYKRDGNEQFF. CDR3 DNA: TGTGCCAGCAGTTACAAGCGGGACGGCAATGAGCAGTTCTTC.

In DNA form, the CDR3 reads TGTGCCAGCAGCTTAACAGGGGGCTCTTACGAGCAGTACTTC. This sequence encodes CASSLTGGSYEQYF. The chain recombines TRBV7-2 with TRBJ2-7, with 9 bases fitting TRBD1. The CDR3 covers 14 residues. Germline CDR1 SGHTA, CDR2 FQGNSA. The V and J ends lost 2 bases and 4 bases, in that order; junction bases with no gene match: 3. The whole variable domain, filled in from reference TRBV7-2 and TRBJ2-7, reads GAGVSQSPSNKVTEKGKDVELRCDPISGHTALYWYRQSLGQGLEFLIYFQGNSAPDKSGLPSDRFSAERTGGSVSTLTIQRTQQEDSAVYLCASSLTGGSYEQYFGPGTRLTVT.

The V call is TRBV10-2, the J call TRBJ2-3, with D perhaps matching TRBD2 (6 bases). The CDR3 loop spans 15 amino acids. Trimming took 7 bases from V and 2 from J, leaving 16 bases between them. Looked up from germline, CDR1 is WSHSY and CDR2 is SAAADI. CDR3 region: CASTLLGGNTDTQYF. The CDR3 nucleotides read TGCGCCAGCACTCTCTTGGGGGGTAACACAGATACGCAGTATTTT.

The gene calls are TRBV10-3 and TRBJ2-3; no definite D call. The CDR3 has 14 residues. V lost 0 bases and J lost 2, with 6 bases in between. Germline lookup yields CDR1 ENHRY and CDR2 SYGVKD. The CDR3 nucleotides read TGTGCCATCAGTGAGTCCGACACCACAGATACGCAGTATTTT. Translated: CAISESDTTDTQYF.

J is TRBJ2-1 and V is TRBV9; 8 bases fit TRBD2. CDR1 and CDR2 from the germline V gene are SGDLS and YYNGEE. This CDR3 has 14 residues. J was trimmed by 6 bases and V by 0 bases; bases with no gene match: 2. CDR3 loop: CASSVVAGGNEQFF. CDR3 coding DNA: TGTGCCAGCAGCGTAGTTGCGGGAGGCAATGAGCAGTTCTTC.

The rearrangement joins TRBV5-8 to TRBJ1-1, with 8 bases matching TRBD1. The germline gives CDR1 SGHTS, CDR2 YDEGEE. The CDR3 consists of 14 residues. V trimming: 4 bases; J trimming: 5 bases; junction bases outside the gene matches: 7. CDR3 bases: TGTGCCAGCAGCAAGAGACAGGGGTTTACTGAAGCTTTCTTT. This encodes CASSKRQGFTEAFF.

The table lists this clone with a few counts. The rearrangement uses TRBV18 and TRBJ2-2, with a tentative D call TRBD1 (6 bases). CDR3 length: 16 residues. The germline V and J ends were trimmed by 6 bases and 0 bases, with 14 bases remaining between them. Germline loops: CDR1 KGHSH, CDR2 LQKENI. CDR3 protein: CASSPPGTSNTGELFF. The CDR3 DNA reads TGTGCCAGCTCTCCCCCCGGGACATCGAACACCGGGGAGCTGTTTTTT. The whole variable domain, filled in from reference TRBV18 and TRBJ2-2, reads NAGVMQNPRHLVRRRGQEARLRCSPMKGHSHVYWYRQLPEEGLKFMVYLQKENIIDESGMPKERFSAEFPKEGPSILRIQQVVRGDSAAYFCASSPPGTSNTGELFFGEGSRLTVL.

V and J are TRBV10-3 and TRBJ2-5; 10 bases fit TRBD2. The germline V gene has CDR1 ENHRY and CDR2 SYGVKD. The CDR3 has 15 amino acids. Trimming cost V 10 bases and J 3 bases; bases outside gene matches: 11. The CDR3 sequence: CATGTSEGEEETQYF. The CDR3 DNA reads TGTGCCACCGGGACTAGCGAAGGAGAGGAAGAGACCCAGTACTTC.

This chain uses TRBV7-2 with TRBJ2-7, with 10 bases lining up with TRBD2. The CDR3 has 15 amino acids. The germline V gene has CDR1 SGHTA and CDR2 FQGNSA. V lost 1 base and J lost 3; bases outside the gene matches: 3. The CDR3 bases are TGTGCCAGCAGCTTAGAGCCTAGCGGGGGCTACGAGCAGTACTTC. It encodes CASSLEPSGGYEQYF.

This chain uses TRBV3-1 (or the pseudogene TRBV3-2) with TRBJ2-7; weak D call: TRBD2 (6 bases). V lost 1 base to trimming and J lost 3 bases, with 16 bases between them. In germline, CDR1 is LGHDT, CDR2 YNNKEL (reference sequence). The CDR3 runs to 16 residues. CDR3 bases: TGTGCCAGCAGCCAAGCGCTCGGGAGCCCGGTCTACGAGCAGTACTTC. The encoded protein is CASSQALGSPVYEQYF.

The chain recombines TRBV7-2 with TRBJ1-3, with D perhaps matching TRBD1 (6 bases). The CDR3 has 14 residues. Germline assignment: CDR1 SGHTA and CDR2 FQGNSA. Trimming took 2 bases from V and 2 from J, leaving 7 bases between them. The CDR3 region is CASSLQGPGNTIYF. DNA for the CDR3: TGTGCCAGCAGCTTACAGGGGCCTGGAAACACCATATATTTT.

This clone was seen only a few times. The rearrangement joins TRBV18 to TRBJ1-2, with D possibly matching TRBD1 (6 bases). CDR3 length: 16 residues. Germline CDR1 KGHSH, CDR2 LQKENI. Trimming took 6 bases from V and 4 from J, leaving 21 bases between them. The CDR3 loop is CASSPDGGATTYGYTF. CDR3 bases: TGTGCCAGCTCTCCCGATGGGGGGGCGACTACCTATGGCTACACCTTC.

The rearrangement links TRBV6-6 to TRBJ2-7; the match to TRBD2 covers 7 bases. The germline CDR1 and CDR2 sequences are MNHNY and SVGAGI (reference sequence). The CDR3 contains 16 residues. V lost 7 bases and J lost 2; bases outside the gene matches: 14. In nucleotides, the CDR3 is TGTGCCAGCACCAGGCAGGGAGGGAGTAGTCCCTACGAGCAGTACTTC. Translation: CASTRQGGSSPYEQYF.

This chain links TRBV6-2 or TRBV6-3 with TRBJ2-7, with D uncertain. Germline V gene data show CDR1 as MNHEY and CDR2 as SVGEGT. V was trimmed by 2 bases and J by 2 bases, leaving 4 bases between them. The CDR3 covers 12 residues. CDR3: CASSYPAYEQYF. The DNA of the CDR3 is TGTGCCAGCAGTTACCCAGCCTACGAGCAGTACTTC.

The chain couples TRBV7-2 to TRBJ2-7; no clear D. V shed 0 bases and J shed 3 bases, with 9 bases lying between them. This CDR3 has 14 amino acids. CDR1 is SGHTA, CDR2 FQGNSA, per germline. CDR3 in amino acids: CASSLAAGHYEQYF. CDR3 nucleotide sequence: TGTGCCAGCAGCTTAGCAGCAGGCCACTACGAGCAGTACTTC.

The chain carries TRBV2 and TRBJ2-3; a possible D gene is TRBD2 (6 bases). V was shortened by 2 bases and J by 4 bases, with 13 bases between the two germline ends. CDR1 and CDR2 (germline): SNHLY, FYNNEI. This CDR3 is 15 amino acids long. The CDR3 DNA sequence: TGTGCCAGCAGTGAATCGGGAACGGGGGCAGATACGCAGTATTTT. Protein product: CASSESGTGADTQYF.

The chain combines TRBV3-1 (or the pseudogene TRBV3-2) with TRBJ2-2; 8 bases agree with TRBD2. The germline CDR1 and CDR2 sequences are LGHDT and YNNKEL (reference sequence). The CDR3 totals 17 residues. V shed 3 bases and J 4 bases; nucleotides not matched to a gene: 10. CDR3 protein: CASSHPLAGVGTGELFF. The DNA for the CDR3 is TGTGCCAGCAGCCACCCTCTAGCGGGTGTAGGCACCGGGGAGCTGTTTTTT.